What follows are 22 T cell receptor beta chains derived from one specimen sequenced in a study of T cell repertoires in cytomegalovirus infection. These receptors' targets are unknown. From the reads, TCRdb called clonotypes with MiXCR, one entry per CDR3 protein. The profile shows about a million distinct CDR3 sequences, more than 25% of them singletons. Sequencing used cultured CD8+ T cells from PBMCs, obtained from culture after CMV antigen stimulation. These TCRs come from a human donor in good health (CMV status not recorded). Some clones in this sample may be carry-over from other donors' samples.

The genes are TRBV10-3 and TRBJ1-3, with 11 bases fitting TRBD1. CDR1 is ENHRY, CDR2 SYGVKD, per germline. Trimming cost V 7 bases and J 5 bases; bases outside gene matches: 10. The CDR3 covers 16 residues. In DNA form, the CDR3 reads TGTGCCATCATTCCGGACGGGACAGGGGGAAGAAACACCATATATTTT. This encodes CAIIPDGTGGRNTIYF.

This clonotype was found a few times. The V call is TRBV7-8, the J call TRBJ1-5, with D perhaps matching TRBD1 (5 bases). The length of the CDR3 is 16 residues. Deletions cut 3 bases from V and 5 bases from J, with 17 bases between. Germline-derived CDR1 and CDR2 are SGHVS and FQNEAQ. This chain's CDR3 is CASSFPGKAGDQPQHF. In nucleotides, the CDR3 is TGTGCCAGCAGCTTCCCCGGGAAGGCGGGGGATCAGCCCCAGCATTTT.

This clonotype was seen a few times. This chain links TRBV28 with TRBJ2-1; maybe TRBD1 (6 bases). Germline lookup yields CDR1 MDHEN and CDR2 SYDVKM. The length of the CDR3 is 17 residues. V lost 6 bases and J 9 bases, leaving 27 bases between the germline ends. CDR3 amino acids: CASSPFYPGHEDGEQFF. Here the CDR3 DNA reads TGTGCCAGCAGCCCTTTTTACCCGGGACACGAGGATGGTGAGCAGTTCTTC.

The rearrangement links TRBV7-9 to TRBJ2-4; a possible D gene is TRBD1 (5 bases). Germline CDR1 SEHNR, CDR2 FQNEAQ (reference sequence). CDR3 length: 11 amino acids. V was clipped by 1 base and J by 12 bases, with 7 bases between them. CDR3 region: CASSLVDSQYF. In DNA form, the CDR3 reads TGTGCCAGCAGCTTAGTAGACAGTCAGTACTTC. Together with reference TRBV7-9 and TRBJ2-4, the CDR3 gives the full variable domain: DTGVSQNPRHKITKRGQNVTFRCDPISEHNRLYWYRQTLGQGPEFLTYFQNEAQLEKSRLLSDRFSAERPKGSFSTLEIQRTEQGDSAMYLCASSLVDSQYFGAGTRLSVL.

This clonotype has a handful of counts. The chain joins TRBV7-9 to TRBJ2-6; 9 positions match TRBD1. Trimming cost V 5 bases and J 2 bases; bases outside gene matches: 4. Per the germline V gene, CDR1 is SEHNR and CDR2 is FQNEAQ (reference sequence). This CDR3 spans 16 amino acids. CDR3 bases: TGTGCCAGCAGCCGAACAGGGGGCACTGGGGCCAACGTCCTGACTTTC. Its translation is CASSRTGGTGANVLTF.

DNA for the CDR3: TGTGCCAGCAGCGTACCCAGACAGGTTGGGAAGGGAAACACCATATATTTT. This sequence encodes CASSVPRQVGKGNTIYF. V gene TRBV11-2 combines with J gene TRBJ1-3, with D perhaps TRBD1 (6 bases). The CDR3 runs 17 residues. Per the germline V gene, CDR1 is SGHAT and CDR2 is FQNNGV. Trimming took 5 bases from V and 4 from J, leaving 21 bases between them.

The chain's CDR3 is CASSASRNEQFF. CDR3 coding DNA: TGTGCCAGCAGTGCTTCCCGCAATGAGCAGTTCTTC. This sequence joins TRBV12-3 or TRBV12-4 and TRBJ2-1, with D unclear. Trimming took off 5 bases at V and 6 bases at J, with 8 bases between the two ends. The CDR3 is 12 amino acids.

This clonotype was counted between two and nine times. The chain has TRBV4-2 and TRBJ2-3; D call uncertain. The CDR3 runs 14 residues. V was trimmed by 1 base and J by 4 bases, leaving 9 bases between them. From germline, CDR1 is LGHNA and CDR2 YNFKEQ. The CDR3 spells CASSQGPAPDTQYF. CDR3 DNA: TGTGCCAGCAGCCAAGGACCAGCTCCAGATACGCAGTATTTT.

The genes are TRBV7-8 and TRBJ2-7, with 7 bases aligning to TRBD2. This CDR3 is built from 14 residues. Germline V gives CDR1 SGHVS, CDR2 FQNEAQ. Germline trimming cut 5 bases from V and 2 bases from J; bases unmatched to any gene: 6. CDR3 nucleotide sequence: TGTGCCAGCAGCATTGGGGGGGAAGCCTACGAGCAGTACTTC. It is translated as CASSIGGEAYEQYF.

In its sample, this clonotype was seen once. The V gene is TRBV20-1, the J gene TRBJ1-2, with D perhaps matching TRBD1 (6 bases). This CDR3 is 13 amino acids long. From germline, CDR1 is DFQATT and CDR2 SNEGSKA (reference sequence). V was trimmed by 0 bases and J by 6 bases, leaving 11 bases between them. CDR3 amino acids: CSARDLAGDGYTF. The CDR3 nucleotides are TGCAGTGCTAGAGACTTGGCAGGGGATGGCTACACCTTC.

This sequence joins TRBV9 and TRBJ1-5, with unresolved D. Between the trimmed V and J ends, which lost 0 bases and 2 bases, there was a span of 9 bases. Looked up from germline, CDR1 is SGDLS and CDR2 is YYNGEE. The CDR3 contains 15 residues. In DNA, the CDR3 is TGTGCCAGCAGCGTAGGTGCATCGGGCAATCAGCCCCAGCATTTT. This gives the protein CASSVGASGNQPQHF. Combining the CDR3 with reference TRBV9 and TRBJ1-5 gives the whole variable domain DSGVTQTPKHLITATGQRVTLRCSPRSGDLSVYWYQQSLDQGLQFLIQYYNGEERAKGNILERFSAQQFPDLHSELNLSSLELGDSALYFCASSVGASGNQPQHFGDGTRLSIL.

The table lists this clonotype with a few counts. The chain has TRBV10-3 and TRBJ2-7; D gene uncertain. This CDR3 region has 13 residues. Germline CDR1 is ENHRY and CDR2 is SYGVKD. Trimming left V 4 bases short and J 4 bases short, with 11 bases between. CDR3 residues: CAISANLLYEQYV. The CDR3 region has the DNA TGTGCCATCAGTGCGAACCTTCTGTACGAGCAGTACGTC.

This clonotype was detected a few times. The V and J genes are TRBV7-2 and TRBJ1-2; no clear D gene. This CDR3 contains 15 residues. V shed 2 bases and J shed 4 bases, with 14 bases lying between them. The germline gives CDR1 SGHTA, CDR2 FQGNSA. CDR3 nucleotides: TGTGCCAGCAGCTTACCCAGGAACGGGTTCTATGGCTACACCTTC. Translation gives CASSLPRNGFYGYTF. The whole variable domain, remainder taken from reference TRBV7-2 and TRBJ1-2, is GAGVSQSPSNKVTEKGKDVELRCDPISGHTALYWYRQSLGQGLEFLIYFQGNSAPDKSGLPSDRFSAERTGGSVSTLTIQRTQQEDSAVYLCASSLPRNGFYGYTFGSGTRLTVV.

The rearrangement joins TRBV6-6 to TRBJ2-3; tentatively, D is TRBD2 (6 bases). Looked up from germline, CDR1 is MNHNY and CDR2 is SVGAGI (reference sequence). CDR3 size: 15 residues. V was shortened by 2 bases and J by 3 bases, with 12 bases between the two germline ends. Written as DNA, the CDR3 is TGTGCCAGCAGTTACAAGGCGGGGTGGACAGATACGCAGTATTTT. This encodes CASSYKAGWTDTQYF.

This clonotype was counted once. The chain uses TRBV5-1 and TRBJ2-1; tentatively, D is TRBD1 or TRBD2 (5 bases each). With 6 bases removed from V and 5 bases from J, the gap between germline ends came to 21 bases. This CDR3 spans 16 amino acids. CDR1 SGHRS and CDR2 YFSETQ come from the germline V gene. The CDR3 loop is CASNTLYIGTDNEQFF. In nucleotides, the CDR3 is TGCGCCAGCAATACCCTTTACATCGGGACGGACAATGAGCAGTTCTTC. The variable domain in full, completed from reference TRBV5-1 and TRBJ2-1, reads KAGVTQTPRYLIKTRGQQVTLSCSPISGHRSVSWYQQTPGQGLQFLFEYFSETQRNKGNFPGRFSGRQFSNSRSEMNVSTLELGDSALYLCASNTLYIGTDNEQFFGPGTRLTVL.

This clonotype came up many times. The CDR3 region is CASLQELSYNEQFF. The CDR3 bases are TGTGCCAGTCTACAGGAACTCTCCTACAATGAGCAGTTCTTC. The rearrangement uses TRBV6-1 and TRBJ2-1; maybe TRBD1 (5 bases). The germline V gene encodes CDR1 MNHNS and CDR2 SASEGT. The CDR3 contains 14 residues. V was clipped by 9 bases and J by 0 bases, with 12 bases between them.

Concerning this clonotype itself: This clone may be a read error of a much larger clone one base away. The chain employs TRBV7-3 and TRBJ1-1; D remains unclear. The CDR3 spans 14 residues. Germline CDR1 reads SGHTA; CDR2 reads FQGTGA. With 2 bases removed from V and 4 bases from J, the gap between germline ends came to 11 bases. DNA for the CDR3: TGTGCCAGCAGCTTAGTCTCCGGGAGCACTGAAGCTTTCTTT. It yields the protein CASSLVSGSTEAFF.

The CDR3 DNA reads TGTGCCAGCAGCGGACAGCGGGGCCGAGCAGATACGCAGTATTTT. Protein product: CASSGQRGRADTQYF. The chain links TRBV9 to TRBJ2-3; 7 bases align to TRBD2. In germline, CDR1 is SGDLS, CDR2 YYNGEE. The V segment lost 3 bases and the J segment 4 bases; nucleotides outside the gene matches: 8. The CDR3 consists of 15 residues. The complete variable domain, with remaining parts taken from reference TRBV9 and TRBJ2-3, reads DSGVTQTPKHLITATGQRVTLRCSPRSGDLSVYWYQQSLDQGLQFLIQYYNGEERAKGNILERFSAQQFPDLHSELNLSSLELGDSALYFCASSGQRGRADTQYFGPGTRLTVL.

The V gene is TRBV12-3 or TRBV12-4, the J gene TRBJ2-2; D is undetermined. V dropped 5 bases and J dropped 5 bases, with 9 bases sitting between them. This CDR3 spans 13 amino acids. Here the CDR3 reads CASSASATGELFF. The DNA of the CDR3 is TGTGCCAGCAGTGCTTCCGCAACCGGGGAGCTGTTTTTT.

DNA of the CDR3: TGTGCCAGCAGCTTAGGCCCAGGGACCAACACCGGGGAGCTGTTTTTT. The encoded protein is CASSLGPGTNTGELFF. V usage is TRBV13 and J usage is TRBJ2-2; possibly TRBD1 or TRBD2 for D (5 bases each). V lost 0 bases and J 2 bases, leaving 10 bases between the germline ends. CDR3 length equals 16 residues. Germline V CDR1 and CDR2: PRHDT, FYEKMQ (reference sequence).

Many counts were recorded for this clonotype. This chain connects TRBV12-3 or TRBV12-4 to TRBJ2-7; D unclear. Trimming pared 2 bases from V and 1 base from J, leaving 6 bases between. This CDR3 is 13 amino acids long. DNA for the CDR3: TGTGCCAGCAGTTTATCGAGTTCCTACGAGCAGTACGTC. It encodes CASSLSSSYEQYV.

The V call is TRBV20-1, the J call TRBJ2-1; 10 nucleotides agree with TRBD2. The CDR3 has 16 residues. With V trimmed by 3 bases and J by 6 bases, 11 bases remained unmatched. Per germline, CDR1 DFQATT and CDR2 SNEGSKA (reference sequence). In nucleotides, the CDR3 is TGCAGTGCTAGGGCAATCTCAGCGGGGGGGACCAATGAGCAGTTCTTC. Residues: CSARAISAGGTNEQFF.